This T cell receptor beta chain was captured by sequencing in a study of T cell responses to AZD1222 COVID-19 vaccine. Study-level findings and limits: Within unmutated variant regions lay the reported targets of nearly half of spike-specific TCRs. White British people made up most donors, females outnumbered males, and clonal diversity was possibly underestimated.

With regard to this clone: The antigen remains unidentified.

This CDR3 has 16 residues. Per the germline V gene, CDR1 is SGHTA and CDR2 is FQGNSA. Deletions cut 1 base from V and 0 bases from J, with 10 bases between. Sequencing used immunoSEQ multiplex PCR; TCRdb keeps in-frame clones, though not all of them. Found here are more than 80,000 clones, about nine tenths of them singletons; the top ten hold about a fifth. The rearrangement joins TRBV7-2 to TRBJ1-3, with unresolved D. The sample in question was peripheral blood, obtained on day 0 of AZD1222 vaccination. The clonotype originates from an adult in good health. CDR3 amino acids: CASSLVAGSSGNTIYF. CDR3 DNA: TGTGCCAGCAGCTTAGTTGCCGGCAGCTCTGGAAACACCATATATTTT.